One and the same sample provided the 17 T cell receptor beta chains below, sequenced in a study of T cell changes during pregnancy in multiple sclerosis. Clones were sequenced by immunoSEQ multiplex PCR, and TCRdb holds only the in-frame ones, with some missing. The sample gives tens of thousands of clones, 89% of which show up once; about 1.2% is in the top ten. Specimen: CD4+ T cells from peripheral blood mononuclear cells, collected in the first trimester of pregnancy. These receptors all stem from a female donor with multiple sclerosis, enrolled in a pregnancy study.

This clone was detected a few times. V gene TRBV28 combines with J gene TRBJ2-4, with 8 bases aligning to TRBD1. Per the germline V gene, CDR1 is MDHEN and CDR2 is SYDVKM. This CDR3 spans 14 amino acids. The V segment lost 5 bases and the J segment 10 bases; nucleotides outside the gene matches: 10. CDR3 DNA sequence: TGTGCCAGCAGTACCACCCAGGGGGCCGGGATTCAGTACTTC. This sequence encodes CASSTTQGAGIQYF.

This chain uses TRBV30 with TRBJ2-1; 9 nucleotides agree with TRBD2. V dropped 0 bases and J dropped 8; count of bases not matched to a gene: 14. The CDR3 totals 17 residues. Germline CDR1 GTSNPN, CDR2 SVGIG (reference sequence). The CDR3 sequence: CAWSVIVKGGRAYEQFF. The CDR3 region has the DNA TGTGCCTGGAGTGTAATAGTGAAGGGCGGGAGGGCCTATGAGCAGTTCTTC.

The rearrangement uses TRBV4-3 and TRBJ2-7; 10 bases agree with TRBD2. Looked up from germline, CDR1 is LGHNA and CDR2 is YSLEER. Losses at the gene ends were 1 base for V and 5 bases for J; bases not matched to a gene: 5. The CDR3 totals 15 residues. CDR3 region: CASSQALAGAHEQYF. The CDR3 nucleotides read TGCGCCAGCAGCCAAGCTCTAGCGGGAGCCCACGAGCAGTACTTC.

Only one count was recorded for this clone. The CDR3 reads CASSLKYQDTQYF. The CDR3 coding sequence is TGTGCCAGTAGTCTAAAATACCAAGATACGCAGTATTTT. The V call is TRBV19, the J call TRBJ2-3, with D uncertain. V lost 5 bases to trimming and J lost 5 bases, with 11 bases between them. The germline CDR1 and CDR2 sequences are LNHDA and SQIVND (reference sequence). The CDR3 spans 13 residues.

The rearrangement links TRBV28 to TRBJ1-3; weak D call: TRBD1 (5 bases). This CDR3 comprises 13 residues. Trimming took 8 bases from V and 3 from J, leaving 11 bases between them. The V gene's germline CDR1 is MDHEN and CDR2 SYDVKM. The CDR3 sequence: CASLGQGGNTIYF. DNA for the CDR3: TGTGCCAGCCTGGGGCAGGGTGGAAACACCATATATTTT.

This chain connects TRBV6-4 to TRBJ2-2, with 12 bases matching TRBD2. This CDR3 comprises 15 residues. Trimming cost V 4 bases and J 3 bases; bases outside gene matches: 0. Germline assignment: CDR1 MRHNA and CDR2 SNTAGT. In nucleotides, the CDR3 is TGTGCCAGCAGTGGACTAGCGGGAGACACCGGGGAGCTGTTTTTT. Its translation is CASSGLAGDTGELFF.

The V gene is TRBV6-6, the J gene TRBJ2-7; 10 bases are shared with TRBD2. The CDR3 totals 15 residues. CDR1 and CDR2 from the germline V gene are MNHNY and SVGAGI (reference sequence). J gave up 1 base and V 5 bases, and 5 bases lay outside the gene matches. CDR3 nucleotides: TGTGCCAGCAGTAGCGGGAGGGCCCGTTCCTACGAGCAGTACTTC. Protein sequence: CASSSGRARSYEQYF.

The V call is TRBV5-4, the J call TRBJ2-2; TRBD2 aligns across 9 bases. Germline V gene data show CDR1 as SGHNT and CDR2 as YYREEE (reference sequence). With 0 bases clipped from V and 5 bases from J, the junction kept 14 bases outside the gene matches. The CDR3 runs 19 residues. The CDR3 DNA reads TGTGCCAGCAGCTTGGGACTAGCGGATCCGAGCCGAGGGACCGGGGAGCTGTTTTTT. Protein product: CASSLGLADPSRGTGELFF.

The chain recombines TRBV4-3 with TRBJ1-4, with 7 bases fitting TRBD1. Losses at the gene ends were 4 bases for V and 8 bases for J; bases not matched to a gene: 4. Germline V CDR1 and CDR2: LGHNA, YSLEER. The CDR3 covers 13 residues. As DNA, the CDR3 is TGCGCCAGCAGCCTCACAGGGGCGGAAAAACTGTTTTTT. Its translation: CASSLTGAEKLFF.

The V gene is TRBV7-9, the J gene TRBJ1-2, with D maybe TRBD1 (6 bases). The CDR3 has 13 amino acids. The ends were cut back, 3 bases at V and 10 bases at J, with 15 bases in the middle. Looked up from germline, CDR1 is SEHNR and CDR2 is FQNEAQ (reference sequence). The CDR3 region is CASSFELRQDYTF. The CDR3 nucleotides are TGTGCCAGCAGCTTCGAACTTCGACAGGACTACACCTTC.

V usage is TRBV11-2 and J usage is TRBJ1-4; D is unclear. The CDR3 contains 12 residues. Germline CDR1 reads SGHAT; CDR2 reads FQNNGV. V was shortened by 1 base and J by 8 bases, with 5 bases between the two germline ends. CDR3 protein: CASSLAGEKLFF. CDR3 DNA sequence: TGTGCCAGCAGCTTAGCCGGGGAAAAACTGTTTTTT.

V usage is TRBV7-2 and J usage is TRBJ1-3, with D uncertain. Germline assignment: CDR1 SGHTA and CDR2 FQGNSA. Trimming removed 3 bases at V and 14 bases at J, with 14 bases between. The CDR3 has 12 residues. As DNA, the CDR3 is TGTGCCAGCAGCTTTCTAGAGACCGCCGTATATTTT. Its protein is CASSFLETAVYF.

The chain joins TRBV6-1 to TRBJ2-3; 10 bases are shared with TRBD2. This CDR3 is built from 15 residues. J gave up 5 bases and V 5 bases, and 7 bases lay outside the gene matches. The germline V gene has CDR1 MNHNS and CDR2 SASEGT. CDR3 loop: CASSPSGRGVDTQYF. CDR3 bases: TGTGCCAGCAGTCCCAGCGGGAGGGGTGTAGATACGCAGTATTTT.

This chain uses TRBV18 with TRBJ1-2; 10 positions match TRBD1. CDR1 and CDR2 (germline): KGHSH, LQKENI. The CDR3 has 15 amino acids. The J segment lost 2 bases and the V segment lost 6 bases, leaving 6 bases of the junction unmatched. Here the CDR3 reads CASSIGTGENYGYTF. CDR3 nucleotide sequence: TGTGCCAGCTCGATCGGGACAGGGGAAAACTATGGCTACACCTTC.

This chain joins TRBV5-1 and TRBJ2-3; 9 nucleotides line up with TRBD2. The V segment lost 4 bases and the J segment 1 base; nucleotides outside the gene matches: 4. CDR3 size: 15 residues. The germline gives CDR1 SGHRS, CDR2 YFSETQ. CDR3 DNA sequence: TGCGCCAGCAGCCCGATAGCGGGAGGCACAGATACGCAGTATTTT. It encodes CASSPIAGGTDTQYF.

This rearrangement joins TRBV2 to TRBJ2-5; the D gene is possibly TRBD1 (6 bases). V was shortened by 6 bases and J by 2 bases, with 10 bases between the two germline ends. CDR1 SNHLY and CDR2 FYNNEI come from the germline V gene. The CDR3 is made up of 13 amino acids. CDR3 in amino acids: CASSGTHQETQYF. DNA of the CDR3: TGTGCCAGCAGCGGGACACATCAAGAGACCCAGTACTTC.

This clone has just one count. This chain uses TRBV9 with TRBJ2-3; D perhaps matches TRBD2 (6 bases). Germline assignment: CDR1 SGDLS and CDR2 YYNGEE. The CDR3 length is 16 residues. V lost 1 base, J lost 2 bases, and 14 bases lay in between. The CDR3 here is CASSVKLAENTDTQYF. Here the CDR3 DNA reads TGTGCCAGCAGCGTAAAATTAGCGGAGAACACAGATACGCAGTATTTT.